The subject of this entry is one TCR beta chain. This entry comes from a study of blood T cell repertoires in COVID-19. Turning to the study itself: Acute and convalescent COVID-19 samples came from the United States, Italy and Spain. T cells, B-cell-depleted T cells, or PBMCs provided the cDNA or gDNA that served as material.

The CDR3 loop spans 13 amino acids. V lost 1 base and J lost 8, with 10 bases in between. Per germline, CDR1 SGDLS and CDR2 YYNGEE. Per the original methods: Estimation of nucleated cell counts relied on the amplification of reference gene primers. The repertoire was sequenced with immunoSEQ multiplex PCR; TCRdb's copy has only in-frame clones and lacks some. Clonal size and the V and J genes are those of that table, whereas D and trimming came from the DNA. The sample holds 370,000 or so clones; roughly 77% are singletons and the top ten take more than 0.85%. The V and J genes are TRBV9 and TRBJ2-1, with unresolved D. The TCR was taken from a human donor with acute or convalescent COVID-19. The donor label of this sample is uncertain. The sequenced material came from peripheral blood. The CDR3 is CASSVLDGHEQFF. DNA for the CDR3: TGTGCCAGCAGCGTACTAGACGGTCATGAGCAGTTCTTC.